The 8 T cell receptor beta chains reported below all come from one sample, sequenced in a study of OX40 agonist ivuxolimab in advanced cancers. TCRdb's copy holds only in-frame clones and misses some; the assay was immunoSEQ multiplex PCR. The table includes 83,000 or so clones, 86% detected once. Sequenced here: CD4+ or CD8+ T cells sorted from blood, sampled in a trial of the OX40 agonist ivuxolimab. The receptors originated from an adult with an advanced solid tumor such as melanoma, head and neck, liver or kidney cancer.

This clone was recorded only once. The genes are TRBV6-5 and TRBJ2-7, with 8 bases aligning to TRBD1. J was trimmed by 5 bases and V by 0 bases; bases with no gene match: 3. In germline, CDR1 is MNHEY, CDR2 SVGAGI. The CDR3 is made up of 14 amino acids. The DNA of the CDR3 is TGTGCCAGCAGTTACTCTACAGGGGGACACGAGCAGTACTTC. Its translation: CASSYSTGGHEQYF.

The chain recombines TRBV29-1 with TRBJ2-7, with 10 bases matching TRBD2. Germline loops: CDR1 SQVTM, CDR2 ANQGSEA. This CDR3 spans 15 amino acids. The J segment lost 4 bases and the V segment lost 5 bases, leaving 11 bases of the junction unmatched. The CDR3 is CSVSGGLAGGYEQYF. DNA of the CDR3: TGCAGCGTTTCTGGGGGGTTAGCGGGAGGTTACGAGCAGTACTTC.

This clone was detected only once. As DNA, the CDR3 is TGTGCCAGCAGTTCCATGCCAGTGTATGGCTACACCTTC. This encodes CASSSMPVYGYTF. The chain carries TRBV27 and TRBJ1-2; D is unclear. V lost 4 bases and J 5 bases, leaving 11 bases between the germline ends. The CDR3 spans 13 residues. Germline CDR1 reads MNHEY; CDR2 reads SMNVEV (reference sequence).

The chain couples TRBV4-3 to TRBJ2-3, with 16 bases lining up with TRBD2. The V and J ends lost 1 base and 5 bases, in that order; junction bases with no gene match: 6. The germline V gene has CDR1 LGHNA and CDR2 YSLEER. The CDR3 runs to 18 residues. CDR3 sequence (DNA): TGCGCCAGCAGCCAAGCGGGACTAGCGGGGGGGCCTGGAGATACGCAGTATTTT. It specifies CASSQAGLAGGPGDTQYF.

This clone was detected once. The chain joins TRBV2 to TRBJ2-7, with TRBD1 matching over 7 bases. The V gene end was trimmed by 6 bases and the J gene end by 3 bases; junction bases not matched to a gene: 2. The CDR3 spans 12 residues. CDR1 and CDR2 (germline): SNHLY, FYNNEI. The CDR3 DNA reads as TGTGCCAGCAGACAGGGGTACTACGAGCAGTACTTC. Translating gives CASRQGYYEQYF.

The chain carries TRBV10-3 and TRBJ1-1; TRBD1 aligns across 8 bases. This CDR3 is built from 15 residues. Germline CDR1 is ENHRY and CDR2 is SYGVKD. Losses at the gene ends were 3 bases for V and 2 bases for J; bases not matched to a gene: 5. The CDR3 region is CAISDPGQVNTEAFF. For the CDR3, the DNA is TGTGCCATCAGTGACCCGGGACAGGTAAACACTGAAGCTTTCTTT.

The gene calls are TRBV7-9 and TRBJ1-2, with 8 positions matching TRBD1. This CDR3 region has 15 residues. The junction had 8 bases not matched to a gene; V was cut back by 4 bases and J by 4 bases. CDR1 SEHNR and CDR2 FQNEAQ come from the germline V gene (reference sequence). CDR3 in DNA: TGTGCCAGCAGCTCGAACCAGGGGGCCGGCTATGGCTACACCTTC. It specifies CASSSNQGAGYGYTF.

The gene calls are TRBV28 and TRBJ1-5, with unresolved D. Germline-derived CDR1 and CDR2 are MDHEN and SYDVKM. V gave up 1 base and J gave up 4 bases, with 5 bases separating them. The CDR3 extends over 13 amino acids. The CDR3 DNA reads as TGTGCCAGCAGTTTATCCAGGAATCAGCCCCAGCATTTT. Protein product: CASSLSRNQPQHF.